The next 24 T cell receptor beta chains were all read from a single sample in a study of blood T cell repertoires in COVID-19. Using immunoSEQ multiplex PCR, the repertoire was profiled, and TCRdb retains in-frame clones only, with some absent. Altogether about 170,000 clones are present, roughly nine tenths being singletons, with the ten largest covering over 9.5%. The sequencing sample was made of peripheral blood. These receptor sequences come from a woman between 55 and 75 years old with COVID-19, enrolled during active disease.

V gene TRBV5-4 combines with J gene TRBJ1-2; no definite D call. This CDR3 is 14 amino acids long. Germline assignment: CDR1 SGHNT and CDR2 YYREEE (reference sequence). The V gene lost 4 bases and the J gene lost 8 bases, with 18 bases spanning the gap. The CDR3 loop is CASSLAAAPGGYTF. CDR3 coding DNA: TGTGCCAGCAGCCTGGCGGCGGCCCCGGGGGGCTACACCTTC.

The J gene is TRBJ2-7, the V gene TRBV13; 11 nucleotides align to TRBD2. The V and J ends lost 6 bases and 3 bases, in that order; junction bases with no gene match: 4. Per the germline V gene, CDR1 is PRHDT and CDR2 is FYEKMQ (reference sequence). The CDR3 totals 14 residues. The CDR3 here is CASSRTSGSYEQYF. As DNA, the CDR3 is TGTGCCAGCAGTCGCACTAGCGGGAGCTACGAGCAGTACTTC.

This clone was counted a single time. As DNA, the CDR3 is TGTGCCAGTAGTAAACGGCGGGAGACCGGGGAGCTGTTTTTT. Translated: CASSKRRETGELFF. The chain is built from TRBV19 and TRBJ2-2; TRBD2 matches 7 bases. The CDR3 is 14 amino acids. The trim removed 4 bases at V and 5 bases at J, leaving 4 bases unmatched. The germline V gene encodes CDR1 LNHDA and CDR2 SQIVND (reference sequence).

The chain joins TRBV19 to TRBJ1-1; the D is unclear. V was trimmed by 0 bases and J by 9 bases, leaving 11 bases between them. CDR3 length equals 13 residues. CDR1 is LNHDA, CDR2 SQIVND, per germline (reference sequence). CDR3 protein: CASSIEGSRQAFF. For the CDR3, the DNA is TGTGCCAGTAGTATAGAGGGTTCCAGGCAAGCTTTCTTT.

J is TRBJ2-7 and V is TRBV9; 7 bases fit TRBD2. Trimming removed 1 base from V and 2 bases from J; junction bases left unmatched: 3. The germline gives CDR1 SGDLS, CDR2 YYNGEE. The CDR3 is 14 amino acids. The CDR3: CASSVTSAPYEQYF. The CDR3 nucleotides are TGTGCCAGCAGCGTAACTAGCGCTCCCTACGAGCAGTACTTC.

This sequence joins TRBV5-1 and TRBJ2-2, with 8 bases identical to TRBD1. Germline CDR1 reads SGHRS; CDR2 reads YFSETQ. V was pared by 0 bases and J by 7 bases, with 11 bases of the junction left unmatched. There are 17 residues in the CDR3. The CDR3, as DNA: TGCGCCAGCAGCTTGGGCAAGCGGACAGGGATAGGCGGGGAGCTGTTTTTT. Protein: CASSLGKRTGIGGELFF.

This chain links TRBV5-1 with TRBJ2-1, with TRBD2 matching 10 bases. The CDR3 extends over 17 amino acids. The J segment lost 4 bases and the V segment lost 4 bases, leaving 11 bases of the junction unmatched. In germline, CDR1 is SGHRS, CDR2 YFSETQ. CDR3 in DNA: TGCGCCAGCAGCCCCCTTCGGACTAGCGGAGCTTACAATGAGCAGTTCTTC. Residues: CASSPLRTSGAYNEQFF.

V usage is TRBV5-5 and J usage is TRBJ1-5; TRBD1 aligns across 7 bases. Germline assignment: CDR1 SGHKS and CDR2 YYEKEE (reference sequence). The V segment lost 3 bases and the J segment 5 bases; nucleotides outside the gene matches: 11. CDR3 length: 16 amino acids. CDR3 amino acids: CASSSVTGRRDQPQHF. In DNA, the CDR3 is TGTGCCAGCAGCTCGGTGACAGGGCGAAGGGATCAGCCCCAGCATTTT.

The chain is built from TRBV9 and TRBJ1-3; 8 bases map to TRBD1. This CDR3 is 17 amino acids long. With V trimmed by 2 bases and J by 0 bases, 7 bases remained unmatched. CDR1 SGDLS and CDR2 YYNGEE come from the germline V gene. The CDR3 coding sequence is TGTGCCAGCAGCGTGGGCAGGGGGCCTAGCTCTGGAAACACCATATATTTT. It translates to CASSVGRGPSSGNTIYF.

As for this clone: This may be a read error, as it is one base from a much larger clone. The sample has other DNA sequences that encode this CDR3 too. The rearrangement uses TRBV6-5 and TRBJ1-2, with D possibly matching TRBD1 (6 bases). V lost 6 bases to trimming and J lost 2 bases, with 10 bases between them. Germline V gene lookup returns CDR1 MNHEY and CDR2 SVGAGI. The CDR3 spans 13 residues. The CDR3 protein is CASSPTGNYGYTF. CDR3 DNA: TGTGCCAGCAGCCCCACAGGGAACTATGGCTACACCTTC.

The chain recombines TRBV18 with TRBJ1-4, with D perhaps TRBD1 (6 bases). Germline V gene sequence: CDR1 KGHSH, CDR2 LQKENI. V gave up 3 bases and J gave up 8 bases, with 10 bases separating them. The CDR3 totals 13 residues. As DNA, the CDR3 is TGTGCCAGCTCACCGGACAGATTCGAAAAACTGTTTTTT. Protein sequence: CASSPDRFEKLFF.

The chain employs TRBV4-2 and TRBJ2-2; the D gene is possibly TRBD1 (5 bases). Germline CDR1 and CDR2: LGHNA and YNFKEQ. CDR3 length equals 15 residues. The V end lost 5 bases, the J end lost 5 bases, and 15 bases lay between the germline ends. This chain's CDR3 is CASSSLQGATGELFF. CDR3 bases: TGTGCCAGCAGCTCCCTTCAAGGGGCGACCGGGGAGCTGTTTTTT.

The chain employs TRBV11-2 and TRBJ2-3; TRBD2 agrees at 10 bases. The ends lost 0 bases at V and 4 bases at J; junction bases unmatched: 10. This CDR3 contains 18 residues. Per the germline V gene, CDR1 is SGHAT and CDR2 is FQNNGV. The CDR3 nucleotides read TGTGCCAGCAGCTTAGACGAATGGGCTAGCGGGAGTGCAGATACGCAGTATTTT. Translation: CASSLDEWASGSADTQYF.

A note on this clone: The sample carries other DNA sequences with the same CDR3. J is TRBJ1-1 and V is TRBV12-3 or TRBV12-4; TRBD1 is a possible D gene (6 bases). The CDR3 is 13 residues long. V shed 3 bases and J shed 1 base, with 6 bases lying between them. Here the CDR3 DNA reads TGTGCCAGCAGTTTGACAGGGAACACTGAAGCTTTCTTT. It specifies CASSLTGNTEAFF.

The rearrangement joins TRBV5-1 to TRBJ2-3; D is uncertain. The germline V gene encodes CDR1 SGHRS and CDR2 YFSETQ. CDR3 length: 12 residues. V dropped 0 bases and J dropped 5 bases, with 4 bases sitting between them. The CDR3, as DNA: TGCGCCAGCAGCTTGGCGGGAGATACGCAGTATTTT. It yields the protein CASSLAGDTQYF.

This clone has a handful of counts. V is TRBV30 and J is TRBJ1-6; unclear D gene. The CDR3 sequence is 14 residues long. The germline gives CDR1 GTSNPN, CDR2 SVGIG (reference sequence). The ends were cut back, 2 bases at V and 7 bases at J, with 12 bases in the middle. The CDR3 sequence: CAWSSSPRNSPLHF. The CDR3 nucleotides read TGTGCCTGGAGTTCGTCGCCACGGAATTCACCCCTCCACTTT.

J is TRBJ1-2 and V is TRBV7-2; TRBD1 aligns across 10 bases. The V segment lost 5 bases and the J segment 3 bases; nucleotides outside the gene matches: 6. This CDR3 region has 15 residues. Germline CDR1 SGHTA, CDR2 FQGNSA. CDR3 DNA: TGTGCCAGCAGCCCGCGGACAGGGGGGGACTATGGCTACACCTTC. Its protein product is CASSPRTGGDYGYTF.

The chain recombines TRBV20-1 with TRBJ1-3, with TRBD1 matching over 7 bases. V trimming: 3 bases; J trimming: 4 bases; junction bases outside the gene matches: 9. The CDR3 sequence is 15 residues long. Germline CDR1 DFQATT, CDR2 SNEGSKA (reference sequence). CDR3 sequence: CSASDRFRGGNTIYF. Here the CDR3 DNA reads TGCAGTGCTAGTGACAGGTTCAGGGGGGGAAACACCATATATTTT.

The CDR3 reads CASSLFPREIETQYF. The CDR3 DNA is TGTGCCAGCAGTTTATTCCCGCGGGAGATAGAGACCCAGTACTTC. The rearrangement uses TRBV27 and TRBJ2-5, with TRBD2 matching 7 bases. Trimming removed 1 base from V and 4 bases from J; junction bases left unmatched: 6. This CDR3 is 15 amino acids long. CDR1 and CDR2 from the germline V gene are MNHEY and SMNVEV (reference sequence).

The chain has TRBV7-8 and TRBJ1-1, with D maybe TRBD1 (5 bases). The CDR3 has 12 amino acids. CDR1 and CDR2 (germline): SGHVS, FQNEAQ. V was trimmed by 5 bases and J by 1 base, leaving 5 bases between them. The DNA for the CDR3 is TGTGCCAGCAGCGACAGGAACACTGAAGCTTTCTTT. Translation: CASSDRNTEAFF.

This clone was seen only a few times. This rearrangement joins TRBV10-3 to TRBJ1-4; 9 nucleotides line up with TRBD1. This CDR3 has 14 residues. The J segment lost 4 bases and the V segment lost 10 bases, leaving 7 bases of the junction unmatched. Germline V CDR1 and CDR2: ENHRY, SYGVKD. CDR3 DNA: TGTGCCACAGATCCGACAGGGGGTAATGAAAAACTGTTTTTT. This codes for CATDPTGGNEKLFF.

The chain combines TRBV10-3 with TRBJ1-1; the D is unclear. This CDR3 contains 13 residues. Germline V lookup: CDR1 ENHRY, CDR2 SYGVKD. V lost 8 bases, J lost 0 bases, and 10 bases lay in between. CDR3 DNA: TGTGCCATCTTCAGTACCATGAACACTGAAGCTTTCTTT. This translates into CAIFSTMNTEAFF.

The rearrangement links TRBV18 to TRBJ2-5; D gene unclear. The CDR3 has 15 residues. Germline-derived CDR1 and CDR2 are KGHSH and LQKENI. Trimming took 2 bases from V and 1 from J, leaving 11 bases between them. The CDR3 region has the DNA TGTGCCAGCTCACCAATGCCGAGGTCCCAAGAGACCCAGTACTTC. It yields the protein CASSPMPRSQETQYF. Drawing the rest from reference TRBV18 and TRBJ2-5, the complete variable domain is NAGVMQNPRHLVRRRGQEARLRCSPMKGHSHVYWYRQLPEEGLKFMVYLQKENIIDESGMPKERFSAEFPKEGPSILRIQQVVRGDSAAYFCASSPMPRSQETQYFGPGTRLLVL.

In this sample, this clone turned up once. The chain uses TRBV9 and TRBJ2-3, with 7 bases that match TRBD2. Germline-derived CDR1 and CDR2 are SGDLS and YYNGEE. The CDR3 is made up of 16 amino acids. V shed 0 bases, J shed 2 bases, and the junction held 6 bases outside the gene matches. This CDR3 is CASSVEGRDYTDTQYF. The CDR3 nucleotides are TGTGCCAGCAGCGTAGAAGGGAGGGACTACACAGATACGCAGTATTTT.